This T cell receptor (beta chain) emerged from a study of blood T cell repertoires in COVID-19. Study background: Acute-phase and convalescent COVID-19 samples originated in the United States, Italy and Spain.

The data were produced by immunoSEQ multiplex PCR, yet TCRdb's version contains in-frame clones alone and is incomplete. The sample lists more than 150,000 clones; around 80% were seen once. Germline V gene data show CDR1 as KGHSH and CDR2 as LQKENI. The CDR3 contains 15 residues. Trimming left V 1 base short and J 6 bases short, with 15 bases between. The receptor was isolated from a woman aged 55 to 70 with acute or convalescent COVID-19. V usage is TRBV18 and J usage is TRBJ1-2; D might be TRBD1 (5 bases). Sequenced: peripheral blood. CDR3 nucleotides: TGTGCCAGCTCACCACTCGGAGAAGACAGTCATGGCTACACCTTC. Protein: CASSPLGEDSHGYTF.